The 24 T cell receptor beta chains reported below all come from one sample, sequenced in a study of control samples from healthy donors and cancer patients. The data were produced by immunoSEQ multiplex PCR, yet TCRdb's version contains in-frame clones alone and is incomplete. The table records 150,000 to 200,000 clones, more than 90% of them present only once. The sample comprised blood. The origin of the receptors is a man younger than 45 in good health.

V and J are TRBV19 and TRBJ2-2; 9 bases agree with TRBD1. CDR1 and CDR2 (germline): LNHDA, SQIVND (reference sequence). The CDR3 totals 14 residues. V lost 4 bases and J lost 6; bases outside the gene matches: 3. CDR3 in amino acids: CASSTQGAAGELFF. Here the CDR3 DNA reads TGTGCCAGTAGTACACAGGGGGCGGCCGGGGAGCTGTTTTTT. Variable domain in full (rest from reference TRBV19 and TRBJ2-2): DGGITQSPKYLFRKEGQNVTLSCEQNLNHDAMYWYRQDPGQGLRLIYYSQIVNDFQKGDIAEGYSVSREKKESFPLTVTSAQKNPTAFYLCASSTQGAAGELFFGEGSRLTVL.

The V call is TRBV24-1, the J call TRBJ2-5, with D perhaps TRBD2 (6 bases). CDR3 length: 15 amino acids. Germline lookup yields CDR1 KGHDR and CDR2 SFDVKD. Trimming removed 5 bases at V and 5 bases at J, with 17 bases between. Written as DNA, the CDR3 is TGTGCCACCAGTGGAGGGGCGGGGACTCGTGAGACCCAGTACTTC. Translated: CATSGGAGTRETQYF.

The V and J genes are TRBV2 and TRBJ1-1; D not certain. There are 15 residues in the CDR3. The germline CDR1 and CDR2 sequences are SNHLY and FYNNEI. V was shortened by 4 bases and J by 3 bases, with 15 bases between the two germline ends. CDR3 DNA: TGTGCCAGCAGTGTGGGTACGGCGTCCCACACTGAAGCTTTCTTT. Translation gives CASSVGTASHTEAFF.

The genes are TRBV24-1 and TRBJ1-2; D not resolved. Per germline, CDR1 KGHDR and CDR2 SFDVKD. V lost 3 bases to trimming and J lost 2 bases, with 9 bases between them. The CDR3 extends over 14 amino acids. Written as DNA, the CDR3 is TGTGCCACCAGTGATGTAGGATCGAACTATGGCTACACCTTC. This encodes CATSDVGSNYGYTF.

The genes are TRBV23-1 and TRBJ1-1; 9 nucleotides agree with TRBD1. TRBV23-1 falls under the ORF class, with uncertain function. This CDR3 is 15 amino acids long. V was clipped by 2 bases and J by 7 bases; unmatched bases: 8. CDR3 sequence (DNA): TGCGCCAGCAGTCAAACCCCGAGACAGGGGGTTGAAGCTTTCTTT. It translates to CASSQTPRQGVEAFF.

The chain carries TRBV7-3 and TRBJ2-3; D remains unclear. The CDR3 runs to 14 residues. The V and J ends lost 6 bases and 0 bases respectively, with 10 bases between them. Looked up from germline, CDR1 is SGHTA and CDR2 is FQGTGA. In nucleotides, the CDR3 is TGTGCCAGCAGTGCCGTGGGGAGCACAGATACGCAGTATTTT. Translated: CASSAVGSTDTQYF. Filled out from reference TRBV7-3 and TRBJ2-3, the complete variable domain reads GAGVSQTPSNKVTEKGKYVELRCDPISGHTALYWYRQSLGQGPEFLIYFQGTGAADDSGLPNDRFFAVRPEGSVSTLKIQRTERGDSAVYLCASSAVGSTDTQYFGPGTRLTVL.

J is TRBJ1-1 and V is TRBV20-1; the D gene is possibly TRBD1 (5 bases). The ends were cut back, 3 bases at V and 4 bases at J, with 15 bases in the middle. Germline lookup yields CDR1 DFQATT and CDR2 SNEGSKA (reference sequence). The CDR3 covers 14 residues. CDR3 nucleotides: TGCAGTGCTAGTTCGGGGGGAGACGGCACTGAAGCTTTCTTT. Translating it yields CSASSGGDGTEAFF.

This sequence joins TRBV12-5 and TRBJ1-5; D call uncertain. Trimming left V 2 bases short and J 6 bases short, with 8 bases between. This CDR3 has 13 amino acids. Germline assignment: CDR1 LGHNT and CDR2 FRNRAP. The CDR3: CASGLSLGQPQHF. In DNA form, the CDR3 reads TGTGCTAGTGGTTTGAGCCTGGGTCAGCCCCAGCATTTT.

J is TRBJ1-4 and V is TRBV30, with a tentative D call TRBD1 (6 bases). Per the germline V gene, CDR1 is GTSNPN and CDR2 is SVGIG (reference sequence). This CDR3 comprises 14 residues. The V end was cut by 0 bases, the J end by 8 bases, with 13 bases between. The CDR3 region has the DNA TGTGCCTGGAGTGTCCGCACAGGGAACGAAAAACTGTTTTTT. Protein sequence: CAWSVRTGNEKLFF.

The CDR3 nucleotides are TGTGCCAGCAGCTTGGGGGGGGGATATGAGCAGTTCTTC. Amino acid sequence: CASSLGGGYEQFF. This rearrangement joins TRBV5-4 to TRBJ2-1; 7 bases match TRBD2. Trimming at V came to 0 bases and at J to 8 bases, leaving 2 bases not matched to a gene. The CDR3 is 13 amino acids. Germline V gene sequence: CDR1 SGHNT, CDR2 YYREEE (reference sequence).

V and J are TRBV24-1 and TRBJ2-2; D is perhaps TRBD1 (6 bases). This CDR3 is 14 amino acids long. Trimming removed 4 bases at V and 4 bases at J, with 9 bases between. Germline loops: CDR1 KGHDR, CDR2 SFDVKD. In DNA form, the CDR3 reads TGTGCCACCAGTGAACAGGGATTCACCGGGGAGCTGTTTTTT. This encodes CATSEQGFTGELFF.

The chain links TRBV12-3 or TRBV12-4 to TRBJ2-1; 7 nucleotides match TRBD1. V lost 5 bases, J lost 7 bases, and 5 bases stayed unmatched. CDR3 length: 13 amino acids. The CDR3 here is CASSAATGNEQFF. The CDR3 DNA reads TGTGCCAGCAGTGCCGCGACAGGGAATGAGCAGTTCTTC.

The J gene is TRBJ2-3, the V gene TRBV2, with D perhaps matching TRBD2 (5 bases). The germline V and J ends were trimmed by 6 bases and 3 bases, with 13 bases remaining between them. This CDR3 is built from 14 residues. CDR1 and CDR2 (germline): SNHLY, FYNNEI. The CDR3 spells CASRAGLSTDTQYF. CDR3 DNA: TGTGCCAGCAGAGCAGGACTTTCGACAGATACGCAGTATTTT.

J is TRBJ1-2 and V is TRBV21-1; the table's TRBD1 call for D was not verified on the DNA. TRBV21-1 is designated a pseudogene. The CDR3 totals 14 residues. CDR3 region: CASSKVSRTDGYTF. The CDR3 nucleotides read TGTGCCAGCAGCAAAGTGTCGCGGACAGATGGCTACACCTTC.

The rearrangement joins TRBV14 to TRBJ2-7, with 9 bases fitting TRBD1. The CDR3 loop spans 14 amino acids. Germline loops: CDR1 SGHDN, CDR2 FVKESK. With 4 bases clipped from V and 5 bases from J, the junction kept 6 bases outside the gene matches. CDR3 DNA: TGTGCCAGCAGCCCTTTCGACAGGGGGGACGAGCAGTACTTC. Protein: CASSPFDRGDEQYF. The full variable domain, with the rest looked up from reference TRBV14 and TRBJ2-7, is EAGVTQFPSHSVIEKGQTVTLRCDPISGHDNLYWYRRVMGKEIKFLLHFVKESKQDESGMPNNRFLAERTGGTYSTLKVQPAELEDSGVYFCASSPFDRGDEQYFGPGTRLTVT.

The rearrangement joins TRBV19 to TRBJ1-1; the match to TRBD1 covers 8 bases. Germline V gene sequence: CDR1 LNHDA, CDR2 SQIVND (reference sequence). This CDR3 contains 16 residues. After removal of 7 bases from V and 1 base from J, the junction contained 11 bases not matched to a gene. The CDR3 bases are TGTGCCAGTACCGAGGCAACCAGGGGGCAGAACACTGAAGCTTTCTTT. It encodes CASTEATRGQNTEAFF.

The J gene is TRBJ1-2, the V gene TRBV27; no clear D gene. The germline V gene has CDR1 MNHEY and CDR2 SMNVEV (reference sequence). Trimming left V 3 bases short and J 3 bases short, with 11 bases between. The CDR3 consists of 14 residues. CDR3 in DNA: TGTGCCAGCAGTTTTAAGGGTACCTACTATGGCTACACCTTC. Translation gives CASSFKGTYYGYTF.

CDR3: CASSPGTGYEQYF. The CDR3 DNA follows: TGTGCCAGCTCACCCGGGACAGGATACGAGCAGTACTTC. The V gene is TRBV18, the J gene TRBJ2-7; TRBD1 agrees at 8 bases. The V gene's germline CDR1 is KGHSH and CDR2 LQKENI. With 3 bases clipped from V and 4 bases from J, the junction kept 2 bases outside the gene matches. This CDR3 has 13 amino acids.

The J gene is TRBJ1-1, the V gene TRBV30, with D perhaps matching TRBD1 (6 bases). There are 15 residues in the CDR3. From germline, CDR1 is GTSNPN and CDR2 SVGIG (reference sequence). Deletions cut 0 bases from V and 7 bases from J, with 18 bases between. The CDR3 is CAWSVLISPGVEAFF. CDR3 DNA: TGTGCCTGGAGTGTACTAATCAGTCCAGGGGTTGAAGCTTTCTTT.

CDR3: CASTEGGSKTQYF. The CDR3, as DNA: TGTGCCAGCACCGAGGGAGGGAGCAAGACCCAGTACTTC. The V call is TRBV6-5, the J call TRBJ2-5; the match to TRBD2 covers 7 bases. V shed 7 bases, J shed 6 bases, and the junction held 8 bases outside the gene matches. Germline V lookup: CDR1 MNHEY, CDR2 SVGAGI. The CDR3 has 13 amino acids.

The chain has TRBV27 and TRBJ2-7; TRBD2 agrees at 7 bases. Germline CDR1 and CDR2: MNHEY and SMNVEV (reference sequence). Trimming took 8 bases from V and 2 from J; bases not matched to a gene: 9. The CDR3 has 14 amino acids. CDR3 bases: TGTGCCAGCGGGGTCGCTAGCGGCGCCTACGAGCAGTACTTC. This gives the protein CASGVASGAYEQYF.

In DNA form, the CDR3 reads TGTGCCTGGAGGGCCCGGACAGACGGTGCCCTCCACTTT. This codes for CAWRARTDGALHF. V gene TRBV30 combines with J gene TRBJ1-6; D may be TRBD1 (6 bases). V lost 3 bases to trimming and J lost 14 bases, with 17 bases between them. Germline V CDR1 and CDR2: GTSNPN, SVGIG (reference sequence). CDR3 length equals 13 residues.

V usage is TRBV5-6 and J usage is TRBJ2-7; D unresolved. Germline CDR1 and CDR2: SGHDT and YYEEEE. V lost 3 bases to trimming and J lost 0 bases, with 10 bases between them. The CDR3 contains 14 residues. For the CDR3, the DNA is TGTGCCAGCAGCTGGGTTACCAACTCCTACGAGCAGTACTTC. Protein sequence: CASSWVTNSYEQYF.

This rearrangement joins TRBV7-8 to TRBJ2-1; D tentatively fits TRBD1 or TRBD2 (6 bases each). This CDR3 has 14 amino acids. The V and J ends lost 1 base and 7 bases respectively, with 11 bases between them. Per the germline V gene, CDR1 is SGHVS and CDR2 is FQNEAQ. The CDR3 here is CASSLVGGGNEQFF. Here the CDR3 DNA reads TGTGCCAGCAGCTTAGTAGGAGGGGGAAATGAGCAGTTCTTC.